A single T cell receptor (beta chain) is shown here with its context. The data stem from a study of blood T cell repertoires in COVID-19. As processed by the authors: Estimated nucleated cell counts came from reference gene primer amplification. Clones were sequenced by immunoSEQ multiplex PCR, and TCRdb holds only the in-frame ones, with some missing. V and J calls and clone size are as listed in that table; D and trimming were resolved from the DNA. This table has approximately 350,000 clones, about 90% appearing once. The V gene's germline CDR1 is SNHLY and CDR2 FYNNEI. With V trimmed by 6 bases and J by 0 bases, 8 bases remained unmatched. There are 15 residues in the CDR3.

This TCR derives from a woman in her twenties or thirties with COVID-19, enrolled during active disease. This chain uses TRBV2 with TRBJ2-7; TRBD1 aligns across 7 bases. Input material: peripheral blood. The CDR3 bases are TGTGCCAGCAGGGATGACAGGGCACTCTCCTACGAGCAGTACGTC. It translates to CASRDDRALSYEQYV.